This TCR beta chain was sequenced during a study of cytomegalovirus exposure and HLA in healthy donors. Findings and caveats of the study: Among TCR sequences, most were rare, though some public TCRs appeared in many donors. V- and J-gene trimming in TCR beta was tied to a missense DCLRE1C variant by an analysis performed later.

60 Vbeta and 13 Jbeta primers were used in PCR. Profiled with immunoSEQ multiplex PCR; TCRdb holds only in-frame clones, not every one. The sample consists of about 86,000 clones, around 74% of them appearing once. This clone was counted once. As yet, its antigen is unknown. CDR1 MGHDK and CDR2 SYGVNS come from the germline V gene. Losses at the gene ends were 8 bases for V and 5 bases for J; bases not matched to a gene: 9. This CDR3 spans 14 amino acids. Sequenced input: PBMCs. The receptor comes from a woman aged 50 to 60 in good health and CMV-seropositive. V and J are TRBV25-1 and TRBJ2-1; 7 bases line up with TRBD2. CDR3 amino acids: CASGSGARNNEQFF. The CDR3 DNA reads as TGTGCCAGCGGAAGCGGGGCCCGAAACAATGAGCAGTTCTTC.